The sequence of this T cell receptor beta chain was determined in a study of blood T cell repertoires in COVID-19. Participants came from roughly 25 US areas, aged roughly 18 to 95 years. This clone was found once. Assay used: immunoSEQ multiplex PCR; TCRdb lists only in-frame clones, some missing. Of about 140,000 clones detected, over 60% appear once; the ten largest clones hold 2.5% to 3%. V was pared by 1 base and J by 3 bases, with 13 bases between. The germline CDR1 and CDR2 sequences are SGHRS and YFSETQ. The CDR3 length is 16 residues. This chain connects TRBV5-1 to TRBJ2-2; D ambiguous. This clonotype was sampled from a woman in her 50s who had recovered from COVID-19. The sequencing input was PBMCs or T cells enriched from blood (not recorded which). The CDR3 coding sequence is TGCGCCAGCAGCTTGTTCCTCAATAGAGACACCGGGGAGCTGTTTTTT. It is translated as CASSLFLNRDTGELFF.